This T cell receptor beta chain came from a study of T cell responses to AZD1222 COVID-19 vaccine (dated by TCRdb to 2020 to 2022). For context, the study as a whole: Because spike-specific TCR depth and breadth did not differ between the two schedules, AZD1222 recipients who got a second dose at roughly 4 weeks were pooled with those who got a second dose at roughly 12 weeks. TCR sequencing covered roughly 230 trial participants: 200 to 220 given two doses of AZD1222 and 26 given two doses of MenACWY control vaccine. Trial participants were enrolled by age into 18-55, 56-69 and 70-plus year subgroups, with approximately 160, 26 and 62 TCR-sequenced participants respectively. Points the paper makes about the study in general: After two AZD1222 doses, spike-specific TCR breadth and depth were significantly higher than at day 0 and than in MenACWY recipients. Nearly half of unique spike-specific TCRs reportedly recognized epitopes outside regions mutated in the B.1.351 and B.1.1.7 variants. Conclusions about previously exposed vaccinees are limited, since just a handful of AZD1222 recipients were seropositive for SARS-CoV-2 at baseline. Vaccine-associated CD4 TCRs spanned the whole spike protein, with dominant responses in regions 160-218 and 743-854. Most participants were white British and females outnumbered males, and the authors suggested that clonal diversity may have been underestimated. Because no samples from the day 14 peak response were available, repertoires could be characterized only after the peak T cell response. In the small 56-69-year group, the increase in depth fell short of significance, most likely because of low power.

Points on this clone: Its antigen is not yet known. Per-base qualities were not stored, and no clone one base away is much larger.

Measured from the cysteine to the phenylalanine, the CDR3 is 15 residues long. Only the CDR3 DNA stays, 45 bases, in frame from base 1. Based on the germline V gene, the CDR1 and CDR2 sequences are KGHSH and LQKENI. The trim is 0 bases for V and 1 base for J, with a gap of 10 bases between the germline ends. Reading the label with the study, this specimen's time point is: baseline before first vaccination. Samples from vaccinated people were obtained from the UK trials COV001 and COV002, which included a single-blind randomized controlled phase 2/3 trial of AZD1222 (ChAdOx1 nCoV-19) in healthy adults. For TCRbeta chain sequencing, PBMC samples were collected from trial participants at day 0 and at day 28 after the second dose. The CDR3 regions of human TCRbeta chains were analyzed by immunosequencing. The study's processing was this. Repertoire TCRs were matched against a reference library of SARS-CoV-2-specific TCRs generated with the MIRA antigen-specificity platform. Breadth was defined as the fraction of unique TCRs that were SARS-CoV-2-associated. Depth was defined as the fraction of total T cells that were SARS-CoV-2-associated. Using the MIRA data, every spike-specific TCR was mapped to the spike region that the TCR reacted to and assigned to either a CD4 or a CD8 class. Log10-transformed breadth and depth values were compared by one-way ANOVA with Sidak's multiple comparisons tests. What TCRdb holds here is the immuneACCESS table cut down to in-frame rearrangements. Part of the clones is not present; checked against another copy, under half of the missing clones reflect an unresolved V gene, and the others are unexplained. That table gives V, J and clone size, and the DNA gave D and trimming. The sample data list approximately 90,000 clones, and nearly 90% of these were observed just once. The ten largest clones take up 8% to 9.5% of the sample.

Source: peripheral blood, taken on day 0 of AZD1222 vaccination. The source of this sequence is an adult in good health. The sequence links TRBV18 to TRBJ2-7; the D gene is possibly TRBD1, with 6 bases matching. The DNA reads as follows: TGTGCCAGCTCACCACCCCAGGGGAGTTCCTACGAGCAGTACTTC. Its translation reads: CASSPPQGSSYEQYF.